Here is one TCR beta chain with its context. The sample originates from a study of blood T cell repertoires in COVID-19. Study details: From T cells, B-cell-depleted T cells, or PBMCs came the material, which was cDNA or gDNA.

Some clones are missing from TCRdb's copy, which holds only in-frame ones; the method was immunoSEQ multiplex PCR. Seen here are roughly 87,000 clones, 75% to 90% observed once, and the top ten hold about 5%. The germline CDR1 and CDR2 sequences are SQVTM and ANQGSEA. V gave up 7 bases and J gave up 4 bases; unmatched junction bases: 5. The CDR3 is 12 residues long. Source material: peripheral blood. The chain carries TRBV29-1 and TRBJ1-2; 8 positions agree with TRBD1. The source is a woman of 80 years or more with active COVID-19. CDR3 in amino acids: CSAGTGSYGYTF. CDR3 bases: TGCAGCGCAGGGACAGGATCCTATGGCTACACCTTC.